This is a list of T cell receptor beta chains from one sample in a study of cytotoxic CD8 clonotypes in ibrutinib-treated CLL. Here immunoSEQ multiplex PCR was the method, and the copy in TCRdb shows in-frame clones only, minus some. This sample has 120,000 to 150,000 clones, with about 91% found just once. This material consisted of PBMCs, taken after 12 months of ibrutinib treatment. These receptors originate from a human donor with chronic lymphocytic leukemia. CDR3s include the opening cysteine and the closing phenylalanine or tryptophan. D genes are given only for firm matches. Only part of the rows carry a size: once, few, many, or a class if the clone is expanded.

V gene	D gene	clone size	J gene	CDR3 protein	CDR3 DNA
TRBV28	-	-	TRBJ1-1	CASSFRVGTEAFF	TGTGCCAGCAGTTTCAGGGTGGGGACTGAAGCTTTCTTT
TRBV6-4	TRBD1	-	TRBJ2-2	CASSESDRVTGELFF	TGTGCCAGCAGTGAATCCGACAGGGTTACCGGGGAGCTGTTTTTT
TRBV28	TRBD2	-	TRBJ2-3	CASSSLGGLAASTDTQYF	TGTGCCAGCAGTTCTCTAGGCGGACTAGCGGCTAGCACAGATACGCAGTATTTT
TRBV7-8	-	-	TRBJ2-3	CASSLAATSTDTQYF	TGTGCCAGCAGCTTGGCAGCCACTAGCACAGATACGCAGTATTTT
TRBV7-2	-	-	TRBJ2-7	CASSLGPPSYEQYF	TGTGCCAGCAGCTTAGGGCCTCCCTCCTACGAGCAGTACTTC
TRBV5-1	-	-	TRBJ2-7	CASSLGGGKTYEQYF	TGCGCCAGCAGCTTGGGAGGCGGTAAGACCTACGAGCAGTACTTC
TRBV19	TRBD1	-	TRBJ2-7	CASSWDRESEQYF	TGTGCCAGTAGCTGGGACAGGGAAAGTGAGCAGTACTTC
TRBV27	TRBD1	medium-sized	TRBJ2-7	CASRTGTGHYEQYF	TGTGCCAGCAGGACCGGGACAGGACACTACGAGCAGTACTTC
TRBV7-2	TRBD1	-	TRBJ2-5	CASSQRDRGREETQYF	TGTGCCAGCAGCCAGCGGGACAGGGGTCGAGAAGAGACCCAGTACTTC
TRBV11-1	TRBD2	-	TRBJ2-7	CASVGTIGYEQYF	TGTGCCAGCGTGGGGACTATTGGGTACGAGCAGTACTTC
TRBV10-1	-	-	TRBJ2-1	CASSPGHGSYNEQFF	TGCGCCAGCAGTCCGGGACACGGCTCCTACAATGAGCAGTTCTTC
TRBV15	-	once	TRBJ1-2	CATSRDLGGSDGYTF	TGTGCCACCAGCAGAGATCTGGGGGGCTCGGATGGCTACACCTTC
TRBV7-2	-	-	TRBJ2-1	CASSFGFASYNEQFF	TGTGCCAGCAGCTTTGGATTTGCATCCTACAATGAGCAGTTCTTC
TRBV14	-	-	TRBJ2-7	CASSQWDFLGKYEQYF	TGTGCCAGCAGCCAATGGGATTTTCTAGGGAAGTACGAGCAGTACTTC
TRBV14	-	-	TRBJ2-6	CASTASGANVLTF	TGTGCCAGCACCGCATCTGGGGCCAACGTCCTGACTTTC
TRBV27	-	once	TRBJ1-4	CASARATNEKLFF	TGTGCCAGCGCAAGGGCAACTAATGAAAAACTGTTTTTT